These T cell receptor beta chains were read from a single sample in a study of T cell responses to AZD1222 COVID-19 vaccine. The data were produced by immunoSEQ multiplex PCR, yet TCRdb's version contains in-frame clones alone and is incomplete. The data contain 95,000 to 150,000 clones, 70% to 90% of them seen just once; the ten biggest clones take up 7.7%. Here the sequenced sample was peripheral blood, taken on day 0 of AZD1222 vaccination. The receptors shown here come from an adult in good health. CDR3s include the opening cysteine and the closing phenylalanine or tryptophan. The D gene is left open where the match is weak. The size of a clone is reported for some rows only, either as once, few or many, or as a class for expanded clones.

j_call cdr3_length v_call d_call clone_size cdr3_aa cdr3_nt
TRBJ1-6 13 TRBV2 - - CASTTGGNSPLHF TGTGCCAGCACAACTGGGGGAAATTCACCCCTCCACTTT
TRBJ1-3 15 TRBV28 - few CASSFRSSSGNTIYF TGTGCCAGCAGTTTCCGCTCCAGCTCTGGAAACACCATATATTTT
TRBJ2-2 13 TRBV2 - few CASTQENTGELFF TGTGCCAGCACGCAGGAGAACACCGGGGAGCTGTTTTTT
TRBJ1-1 15 TRBV28 - few CASSLYRVGNTEAFF TGTGCCAGCAGTTTGTACAGGGTCGGGAACACTGAAGCTTTCTTT
TRBJ2-5 15 TRBV18 - - CASSSFNSGQETQYF TGTGCCAGCTCATCTTTCAATAGCGGTCAAGAGACCCAGTACTTC
TRBJ1-2 18 TRBV5-6 - - CASSLHGTYGDHVQGYTF TGTGCCAGCAGCTTGCACGGGACGTATGGCGACCACGTTCAAGGCTACACCTTC
TRBJ1-5 13 TRBV5-1 TRBD1 - CASSFDRDQPQHF TGCGCCAGCAGCTTCGACAGGGATCAGCCCCAGCATTTT
TRBJ1-4 15 TRBV15 - - CATSRVGRSLGKLFF TGTGCCACCAGCAGAGTCGGCCGGAGCCTTGGGAAACTGTTTTTT
TRBJ2-2 15 TRBV18 - once CASSPTNVNTGELFF TGTGCCAGCTCGCCGACTAACGTGAACACCGGGGAGCTGTTTTTT
TRBJ1-4 15 TRBV28 - - CASSFGGVANEKLFF TGTGCCAGCAGTTTCGGAGGGGTGGCTAATGAAAAACTGTTTTTT
TRBJ2-2 15 TRBV2 - - CASSVNPGDAGELFF TGTGCCAGCAGTGTGAACCCTGGGGACGCCGGGGAGCTGTTTTTT
TRBJ2-4 15 TRBV7-2 TRBD2 - CASSLGAGDQNIQYF TGTGCCAGCAGCTTAGGGGCGGGAGATCAGAACATTCAGTACTTC
TRBJ2-5 11 TRBV5-4 - once CASSTRETQYF TGTGCCAGCAGCACCCGGGAGACCCAGTACTTC
TRBJ2-2 16 TRBV4-1 - - CARSPRGRGGTGELFF TGCGCCCGCAGCCCAAGGGGGAGGGGAGGGACCGGGGAGCTGTTTTTT
TRBJ1-1 14 TRBV5-1 - - CASSSQGGNTEAFF TGCGCCAGCAGTTCCCAGGGTGGAAACACTGAAGCTTTCTTT
TRBJ2-7 15 TRBV3-1/TRBV3-2 - - CASSQARGLTYEQYF TGTGCCAGCAGCCAAGCCCGTGGCTTAACCTACGAGCAGTACTTC
TRBJ2-3 15 TRBV5-1 TRBD2 - CASSSAGGITDTQYF TGCGCCAGCAGCTCGGCGGGGGGTATCACAGATACGCAGTATTTT
TRBJ1-3 14 TRBV7-9 - once CASSPPGNGNTIYF TGTGCCAGCAGCCCCCCGGGAAATGGAAACACCATATATTTT
TRBJ2-1 15 TRBV6-5 TRBD1 - CASSLDRFGYNEQFF TGTGCCAGCAGTTTGGACAGGTTCGGTTACAATGAGCAGTTCTTC
TRBJ1-5 15 TRBV4-1 TRBD1 - CASRDRVFSNQPQHF TGCGCCAGCAGGGACAGGGTTTTTAGCAATCAGCCCCAGCATTTT
TRBJ1-1 11 TRBV30 - - CAWQANTEAFF TGTGCCTGGCAGGCGAACACTGAAGCTTTCTTT
TRBJ2-2 15 TRBV28 TRBD2 - CASTPGGGGTGELFF TGTGCCAGCACCCCAGGCGGGGGAGGGACCGGGGAGCTGTTTTTT
TRBJ1-5 18 TRBV7-2 - - CASSYTFGPPPPNQPQHF TGTGCCAGCAGTTACACCTTCGGACCTCCGCCGCCGAATCAGCCCCAGCATTTT
TRBJ1-2 14 TRBV5-4 TRBD1 - CASSRTGDDYGYTF TGTGCCAGCAGCCGTACAGGGGACGACTATGGCTACACCTTC
TRBJ1-1 14 TRBV5-1 - - CASSLAVSNTEAFF TGCGCCAGCAGCTTGGCCGTCTCGAACACTGAAGCTTTCTTT
TRBJ2-5 16 TRBV19 TRBD1 once CASSPGQGVHQETQYF TGTGCCAGTAGTCCGGGACAGGGGGTTCACCAAGAGACCCAGTACTTC
TRBJ2-2 16 TRBV3-1/TRBV3-2 - - CASSQDRLPTYGELFF TGTGCCAGCAGCCAAGATCGCCTACCTACTTACGGGGAGCTGTTTTTT
TRBJ1-3 16 TRBV19 - - CASSIKAESSGNTIYF TGTGCCAGTAGTATAAAGGCGGAGAGCTCTGGAAACACCATATATTTT
TRBJ1-5 12 TRBV7-9 - - CASSLGGQPQHF TGTGCCAGCAGCTTAGGGGGTCAGCCCCAGCATTTT
TRBJ1-3 18 TRBV28 - few CASSPRGAKIPPGNTIYF TGTGCCAGCAGTCCCCGCGGAGCAAAAATACCACCGGGAAACACCATATATTTT
TRBJ2-2 14 TRBV7-2 - once CASSLALNTGELFF TGTGCCAGCAGCCTTGCACTGAACACCGGGGAGCTGTTTTTT
TRBJ1-1 16 TRBV4-2 - - CASSRYPGVLDTEAFF TGTGCCAGCAGCAGATACCCAGGTGTTTTGGACACTGAAGCTTTCTTT